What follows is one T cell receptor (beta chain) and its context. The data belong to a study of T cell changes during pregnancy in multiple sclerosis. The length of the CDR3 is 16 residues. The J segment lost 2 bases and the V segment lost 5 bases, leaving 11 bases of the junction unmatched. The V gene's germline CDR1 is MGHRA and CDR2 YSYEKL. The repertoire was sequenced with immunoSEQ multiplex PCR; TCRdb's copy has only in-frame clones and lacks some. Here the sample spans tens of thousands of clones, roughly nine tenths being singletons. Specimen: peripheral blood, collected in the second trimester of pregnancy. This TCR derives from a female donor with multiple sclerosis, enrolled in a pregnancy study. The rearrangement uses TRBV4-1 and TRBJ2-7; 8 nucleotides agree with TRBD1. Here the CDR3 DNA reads TGCGCCAGCAGCATCGGATCCCAGGGGGCCACCTACGAGCAGTACTTC. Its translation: CASSIGSQGATYEQYF.